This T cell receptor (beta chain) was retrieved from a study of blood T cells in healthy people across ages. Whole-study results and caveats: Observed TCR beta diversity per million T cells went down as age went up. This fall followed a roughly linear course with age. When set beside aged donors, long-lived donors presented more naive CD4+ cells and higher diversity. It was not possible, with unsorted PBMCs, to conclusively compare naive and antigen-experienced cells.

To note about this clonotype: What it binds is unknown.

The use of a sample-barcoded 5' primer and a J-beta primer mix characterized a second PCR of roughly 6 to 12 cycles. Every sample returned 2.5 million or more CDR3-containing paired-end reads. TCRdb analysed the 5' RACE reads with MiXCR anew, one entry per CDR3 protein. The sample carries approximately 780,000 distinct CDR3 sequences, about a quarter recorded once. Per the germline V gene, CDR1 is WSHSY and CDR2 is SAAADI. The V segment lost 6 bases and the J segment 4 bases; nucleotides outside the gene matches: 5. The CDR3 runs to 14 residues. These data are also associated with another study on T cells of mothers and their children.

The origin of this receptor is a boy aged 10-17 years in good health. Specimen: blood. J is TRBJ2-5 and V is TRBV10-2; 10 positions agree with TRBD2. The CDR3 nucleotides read TGCGCCAGCAGAAAGCGGGGGGGCTTAGAGACCCAGTACTTC. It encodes CASRKRGGLETQYF.